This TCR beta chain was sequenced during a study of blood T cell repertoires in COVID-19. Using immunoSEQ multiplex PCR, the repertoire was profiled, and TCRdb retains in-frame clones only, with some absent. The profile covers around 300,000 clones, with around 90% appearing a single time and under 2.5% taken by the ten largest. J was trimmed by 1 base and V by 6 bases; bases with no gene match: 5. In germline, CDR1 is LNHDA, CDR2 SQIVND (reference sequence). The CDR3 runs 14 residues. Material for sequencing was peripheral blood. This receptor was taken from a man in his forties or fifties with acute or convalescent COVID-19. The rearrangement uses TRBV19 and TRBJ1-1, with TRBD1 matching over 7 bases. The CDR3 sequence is CASRPDRENTEAFF. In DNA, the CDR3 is TGTGCCAGTAGACCAGACAGGGAGAACACTGAAGCTTTCTTT.